This T cell receptor beta chain is drawn from a study of cytomegalovirus exposure and HLA in healthy donors. This clone showed up just a few times. The PCR used 60 Vbeta and 13 Jbeta primers. Profiling relied on immunoSEQ multiplex PCR, and the TCRdb table lists in-frame clones only, not all of them. Here the sample spans around 120,000 clones, under 90% being singletons. Sequenced input: PBMCs. This receptor was identified in a female donor in good health and CMV-seropositive.

The DNA of the CDR3 is TGTGCCAGTAGACCCGACAGGGCTGGGCAGCCCCAGCATTTT. Its translation is CASRPDRAGQPQHF. This rearrangement joins TRBV19 to TRBJ1-5; 7 bases agree with TRBD1. The CDR3 is 14 amino acids. V was clipped by 6 bases and J by 7 bases; unmatched bases: 9. Germline CDR1 reads LNHDA; CDR2 reads SQIVND (reference sequence). Together with reference TRBV19 and TRBJ1-5, the CDR3 gives the full variable domain: DGGITQSPKYLFRKEGQNVTLSCEQNLNHDAMYWYRQDPGQGLRLIYYSQIVNDFQKGDIAEGYSVSREKKESFPLTVTSAQKNPTAFYLCASRPDRAGQPQHFGDGTRLSIL.